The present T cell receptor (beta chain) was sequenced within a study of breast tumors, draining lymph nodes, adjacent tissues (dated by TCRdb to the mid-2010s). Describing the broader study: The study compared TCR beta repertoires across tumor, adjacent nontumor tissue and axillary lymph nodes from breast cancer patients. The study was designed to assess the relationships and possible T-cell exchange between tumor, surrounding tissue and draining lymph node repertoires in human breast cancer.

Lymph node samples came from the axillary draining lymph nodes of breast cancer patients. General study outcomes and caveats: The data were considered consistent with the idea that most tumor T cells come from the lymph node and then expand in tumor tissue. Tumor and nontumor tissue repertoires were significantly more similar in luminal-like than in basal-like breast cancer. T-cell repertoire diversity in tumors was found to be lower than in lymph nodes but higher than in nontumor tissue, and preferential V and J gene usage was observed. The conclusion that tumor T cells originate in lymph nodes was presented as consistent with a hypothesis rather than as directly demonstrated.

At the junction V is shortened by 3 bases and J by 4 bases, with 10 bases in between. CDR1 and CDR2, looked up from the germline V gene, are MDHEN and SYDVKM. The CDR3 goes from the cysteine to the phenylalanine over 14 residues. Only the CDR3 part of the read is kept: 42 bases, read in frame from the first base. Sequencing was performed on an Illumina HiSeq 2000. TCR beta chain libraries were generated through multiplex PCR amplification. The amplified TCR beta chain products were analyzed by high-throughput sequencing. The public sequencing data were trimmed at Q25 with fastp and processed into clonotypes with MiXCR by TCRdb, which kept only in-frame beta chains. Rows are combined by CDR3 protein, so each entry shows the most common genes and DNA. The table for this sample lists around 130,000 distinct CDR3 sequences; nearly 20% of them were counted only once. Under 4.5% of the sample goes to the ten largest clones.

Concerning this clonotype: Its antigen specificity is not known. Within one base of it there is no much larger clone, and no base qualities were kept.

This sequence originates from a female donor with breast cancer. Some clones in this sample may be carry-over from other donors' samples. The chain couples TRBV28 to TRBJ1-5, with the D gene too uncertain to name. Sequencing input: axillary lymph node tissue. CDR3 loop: CASSFPAVNQPQHF. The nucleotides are TGTGCCAGCAGTTTTCCAGCAGTGAATCAGCCCCAGCATTTT.